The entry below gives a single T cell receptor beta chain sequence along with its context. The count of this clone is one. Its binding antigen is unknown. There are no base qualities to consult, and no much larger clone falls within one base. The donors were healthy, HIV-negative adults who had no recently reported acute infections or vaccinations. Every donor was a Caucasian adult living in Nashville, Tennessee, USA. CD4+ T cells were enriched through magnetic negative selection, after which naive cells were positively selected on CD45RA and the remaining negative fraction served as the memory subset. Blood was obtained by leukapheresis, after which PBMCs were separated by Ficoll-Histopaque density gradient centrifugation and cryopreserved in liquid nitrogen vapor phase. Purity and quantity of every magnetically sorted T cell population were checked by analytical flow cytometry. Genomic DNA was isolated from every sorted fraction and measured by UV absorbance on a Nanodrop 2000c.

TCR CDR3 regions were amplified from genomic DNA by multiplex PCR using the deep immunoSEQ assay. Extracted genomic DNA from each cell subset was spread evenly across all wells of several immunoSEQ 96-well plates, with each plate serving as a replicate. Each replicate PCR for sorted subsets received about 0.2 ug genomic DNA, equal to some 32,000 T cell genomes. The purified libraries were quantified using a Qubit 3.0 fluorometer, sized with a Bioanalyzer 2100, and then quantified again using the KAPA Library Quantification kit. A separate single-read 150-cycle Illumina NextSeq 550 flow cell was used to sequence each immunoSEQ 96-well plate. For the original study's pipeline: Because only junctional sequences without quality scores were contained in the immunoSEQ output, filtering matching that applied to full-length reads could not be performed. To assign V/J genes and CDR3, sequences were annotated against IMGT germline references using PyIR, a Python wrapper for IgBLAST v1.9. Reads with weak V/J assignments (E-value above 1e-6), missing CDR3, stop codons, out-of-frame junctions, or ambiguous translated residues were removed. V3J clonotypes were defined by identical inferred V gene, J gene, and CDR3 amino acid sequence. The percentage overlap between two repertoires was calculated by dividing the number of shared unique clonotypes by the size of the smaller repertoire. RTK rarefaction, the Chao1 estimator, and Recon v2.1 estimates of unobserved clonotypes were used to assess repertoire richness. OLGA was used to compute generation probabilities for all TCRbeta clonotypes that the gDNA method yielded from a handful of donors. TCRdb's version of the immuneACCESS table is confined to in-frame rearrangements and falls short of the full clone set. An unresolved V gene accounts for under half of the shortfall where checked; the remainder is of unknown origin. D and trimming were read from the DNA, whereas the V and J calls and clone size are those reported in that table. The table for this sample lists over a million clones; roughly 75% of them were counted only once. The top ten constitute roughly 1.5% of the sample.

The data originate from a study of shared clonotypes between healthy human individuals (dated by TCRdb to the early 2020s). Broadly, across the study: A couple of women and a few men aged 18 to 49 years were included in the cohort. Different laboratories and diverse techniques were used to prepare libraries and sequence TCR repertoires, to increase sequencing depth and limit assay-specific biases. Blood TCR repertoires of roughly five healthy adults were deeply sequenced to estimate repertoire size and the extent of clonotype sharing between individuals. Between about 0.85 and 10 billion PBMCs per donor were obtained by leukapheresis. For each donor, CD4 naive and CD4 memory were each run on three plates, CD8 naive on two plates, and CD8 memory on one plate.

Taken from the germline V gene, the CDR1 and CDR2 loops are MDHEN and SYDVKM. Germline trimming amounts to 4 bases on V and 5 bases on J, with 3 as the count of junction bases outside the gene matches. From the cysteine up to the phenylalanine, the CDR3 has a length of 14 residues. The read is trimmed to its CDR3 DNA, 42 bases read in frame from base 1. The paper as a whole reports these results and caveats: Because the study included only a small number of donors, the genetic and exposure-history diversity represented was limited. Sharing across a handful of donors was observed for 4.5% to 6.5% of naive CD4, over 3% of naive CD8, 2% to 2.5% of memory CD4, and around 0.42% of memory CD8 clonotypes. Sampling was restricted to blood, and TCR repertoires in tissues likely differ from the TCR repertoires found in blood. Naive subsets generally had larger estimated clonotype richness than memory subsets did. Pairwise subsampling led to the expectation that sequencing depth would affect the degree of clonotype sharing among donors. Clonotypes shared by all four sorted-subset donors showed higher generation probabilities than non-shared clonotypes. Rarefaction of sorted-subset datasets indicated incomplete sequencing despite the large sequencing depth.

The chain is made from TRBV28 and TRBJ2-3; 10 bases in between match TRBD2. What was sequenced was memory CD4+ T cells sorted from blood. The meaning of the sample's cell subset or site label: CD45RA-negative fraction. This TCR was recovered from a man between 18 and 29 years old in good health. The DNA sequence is TGTGCCAGCAGTTCAGCGGGGGGGAGAGATACGCAGTATTTT. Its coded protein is CASSSAGGRDTQYF.